Shown below are 8 T cell receptor beta chains from a single sample sequenced in a study of T cell responses to AZD1222 COVID-19 vaccine. The repertoire was sequenced with immunoSEQ multiplex PCR; TCRdb's copy has only in-frame clones and lacks some. This sample has over 150,000 clones, with about 88% found just once. This specimen consisted of peripheral blood, obtained on day 0 of AZD1222 vaccination. All receptors come from an adult in good health.

The chain couples TRBV18 to TRBJ2-2, with 9 bases matching TRBD2. CDR3 size: 16 residues. Germline V gene lookup returns CDR1 KGHSH and CDR2 LQKENI. The V and J ends lost 6 bases and 5 bases, in that order; junction bases with no gene match: 10. This chain's CDR3 is CASSRARTSETGELFF. CDR3 in DNA: TGTGCCAGCTCCCGGGCAAGGACTAGCGAGACCGGGGAGCTGTTTTTT. The variable domain in full, with the rest retrieved from reference TRBV18 and TRBJ2-2, is NAGVMQNPRHLVRRRGQEARLRCSPMKGHSHVYWYRQLPEEGLKFMVYLQKENIIDESGMPKERFSAEFPKEGPSILRIQQVVRGDSAAYFCASSRARTSETGELFFGEGSRLTVL.

The chain couples TRBV7-3 to TRBJ1-2; D ambiguous. This CDR3 spans 16 amino acids. Trimming took off 1 base at V and 4 bases at J, with 16 bases between the two ends. The germline CDR1 and CDR2 sequences are SGHTA and FQGTGA. CDR3 nucleotide sequence: TGTGCCAGCAGCTTAAATGCTGGAGTCGCCGGCTATGGCTACACCTTC. Translated: CASSLNAGVAGYGYTF.

In its sample, this clone was seen a few times. The chain couples TRBV6-1 to TRBJ1-5; unclear D gene. The germline gives CDR1 MNHNS, CDR2 SASEGT. The CDR3 is 16 amino acids. Trimming shortened V by 0 bases and J by 9 bases, and 18 bases separated the two germline ends. The DNA for the CDR3 is TGTGCCAGCAGTGAAGCGGATAGGGTTCCGTTGCGGCCCCAGCATTTT. This translates into CASSEADRVPLRPQHF.

V is TRBV15 and J is TRBJ2-5; TRBD2 agrees at 11 bases. The V and J ends lost 4 bases and 7 bases, in that order; junction bases with no gene match: 8. Germline V lookup: CDR1 LNHNV, CDR2 YYDKDF (reference sequence). This CDR3 has 15 amino acids. CDR3 residues: CATSTGLAAIGTQYF. CDR3 coding DNA: TGTGCCACCAGCACGGGACTAGCGGCTATTGGGACCCAGTACTTC.

This clone appeared many times. The rearrangement joins TRBV7-2 to TRBJ1-2; a possible D gene is TRBD1 (5 bases). Germline values: CDR1 SGHTA, CDR2 FQGNSA. Trimming pared 2 bases from V and 5 bases from J, leaving 9 bases between. The CDR3 is 13 amino acids. The chain's CDR3 is CASSLTDRYGYTF. CDR3 nucleotide sequence: TGTGCCAGCAGCTTAACCGACAGATATGGCTACACCTTC.

The chain recombines TRBV18 with TRBJ2-7, with unresolved D. V lost 6 bases to trimming and J lost 5 bases, with 8 bases between them. Germline CDR1 reads KGHSH; CDR2 reads LQKENI. This CDR3 has 11 residues. Here the CDR3 DNA reads TGTGCCAGCTCTCACGACCACGAGCAGTACTTC. Its translation: CASSHDHEQYF.

The chain recombines TRBV5-1 with TRBJ1-4; 8 bases fit TRBD1. The V gene's germline CDR1 is SGHRS and CDR2 YFSETQ. The CDR3 has 16 amino acids. Trimming at V came to 0 bases and at J to 8 bases, leaving 9 bases not matched to a gene. CDR3: CASSLGITGGKEKLFF. The CDR3 bases are TGCGCCAGCAGCTTGGGAATAACAGGGGGAAAGGAAAAACTGTTTTTT.

The chain uses TRBV11-2 and TRBJ2-1; D remains ambiguous. Germline V gene lookup returns CDR1 SGHAT and CDR2 FQNNGV. The CDR3 loop spans 14 amino acids. Deletions cut 2 bases from V and 4 bases from J, with 9 bases between. The CDR3 loop is CASSLKFRYNEQFF. In DNA, the CDR3 is TGTGCCAGCAGCTTAAAATTCCGGTACAATGAGCAGTTCTTC.